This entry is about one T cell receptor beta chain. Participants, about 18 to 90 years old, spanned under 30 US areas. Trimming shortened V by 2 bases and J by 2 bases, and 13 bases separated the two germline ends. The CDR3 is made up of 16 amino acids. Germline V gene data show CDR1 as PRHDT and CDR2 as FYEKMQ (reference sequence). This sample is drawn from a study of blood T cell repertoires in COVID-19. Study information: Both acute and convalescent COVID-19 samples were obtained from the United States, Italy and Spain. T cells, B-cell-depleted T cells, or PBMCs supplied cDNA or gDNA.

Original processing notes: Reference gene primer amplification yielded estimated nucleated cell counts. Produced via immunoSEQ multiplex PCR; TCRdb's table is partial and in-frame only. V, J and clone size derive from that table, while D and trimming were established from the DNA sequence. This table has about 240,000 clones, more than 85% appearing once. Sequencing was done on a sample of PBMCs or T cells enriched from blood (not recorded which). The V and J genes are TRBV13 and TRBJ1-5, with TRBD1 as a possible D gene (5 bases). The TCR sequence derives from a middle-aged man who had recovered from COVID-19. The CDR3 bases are TGTGCCAGCAGCTTATCGGCAGGGTACGGCAATCAGCCCCAGCATTTT. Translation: CASSLSAGYGNQPQHF.